Presented here are 10 T cell receptor beta chains from one specimen sequenced in a study of blood T cell repertoires in COVID-19. TCRdb's copy holds only in-frame clones and misses some; the assay was immunoSEQ multiplex PCR. The sample consists of about 300,000 clones, approximately 88% of them appearing once. The sample comprised PBMCs or T cells enriched from blood (not recorded which). These receptors were obtained from a man between 60 and 70 years old who had recovered from COVID-19.

This clone was observed once. The V call is TRBV11-2, the J call TRBJ2-5, with 7 bases identical to TRBD2. Unmatched junction bases numbered 18, after V lost 5 bases and J lost 0 bases. The CDR3 is 19 amino acids. CDR1 is SGHAT and CDR2 is FQNNGV in the germline V gene. The CDR3 DNA reads as TGTGCCAGCAGCCCTAGAAGCGGGACCCGACCGTTGTACCAAGAGACCCAGTACTTC. Its protein product is CASSPRSGTRPLYQETQYF.

This chain links TRBV9 with TRBJ1-1; D uncertain. This CDR3 comprises 15 residues. Germline CDR1 is SGDLS and CDR2 is YYNGEE. V lost 0 bases, J lost 4 bases, and 13 bases lay in between. The CDR3 bases are TGTGCCAGCAGCGTAGATACGGGGATGGTCACTGAAGCTTTCTTT. Its protein product is CASSVDTGMVTEAFF.

V is TRBV11-2 and J is TRBJ1-3; 7 bases match TRBD1. This CDR3 has 15 residues. In germline, CDR1 is SGHAT, CDR2 FQNNGV. The V gene end was trimmed by 1 base and the J gene end by 4 bases; junction bases not matched to a gene: 4. CDR3 sequence (DNA): TGTGCCAGCAGCTTAGCAGGGGGATCGGGAAACACCATATATTTT. Translated, it gives CASSLAGGSGNTIYF.

The chain couples TRBV18 to TRBJ2-3; 11 bases are a match to TRBD1. Germline-derived CDR1 and CDR2 are KGHSH and LQKENI. This CDR3 comprises 15 residues. V gave up 7 bases and J gave up 5 bases; unmatched junction bases: 8. Written as DNA, the CDR3 is TGTGCCAGCTACCAGGACAGGGGGCGAGGAGATACGCAGTATTTT. It translates to CASYQDRGRGDTQYF.

The genes are TRBV19 and TRBJ2-2; TRBD2 agrees at 7 bases. The germline gives CDR1 LNHDA, CDR2 SQIVND (reference sequence). The V gene end was trimmed by 1 base and the J gene end by 7 bases; junction bases not matched to a gene: 12. The CDR3 extends over 17 amino acids. CDR3 in DNA: TGTGCCAGTAGTATAGCTGCGGCAGCGGGGTTCGGCGGGGAGCTGTTTTTT. Residues: CASSIAAAAGFGGELFF.

The chain couples TRBV5-1 to TRBJ1-2; 10 bases fit TRBD1. CDR1 SGHRS and CDR2 YFSETQ come from the germline V gene. Germline trimming cut 4 bases from V and 4 bases from J; bases unmatched to any gene: 7. This CDR3 spans 15 amino acids. This chain's CDR3 is CASSILRTGGYGYTF. The DNA of the CDR3 is TGCGCCAGCAGCATTCTTAGGACAGGGGGCTATGGCTACACCTTC.

The CDR3 coding sequence is TGTGCCAGCAGTGATCCCACGGGACAGGGCTACAATGAGCAGTTCTTC. Its translation is CASSDPTGQGYNEQFF. The V gene is TRBV6-1, the J gene TRBJ2-1; 9 bases line up with TRBD1. CDR3 length equals 16 residues. The germline V gene encodes CDR1 MNHNS and CDR2 SASEGT. J was trimmed by 3 bases and V by 3 bases; bases with no gene match: 6.

This chain uses TRBV28 with TRBJ2-3; TRBD1 matches 8 bases. CDR1 is MDHEN, CDR2 SYDVKM, per germline. The CDR3 runs 13 residues. Unmatched junction bases numbered 0, after V lost 6 bases and J lost 1 base. The CDR3 region is CASRDRGTDTQYF. The CDR3 coding sequence is TGTGCCAGCAGGGACAGGGGCACAGATACGCAGTATTTT.

The chain couples TRBV28 to TRBJ1-3; D might be TRBD1 (5 bases). The CDR3 has 16 amino acids. The V gene's germline CDR1 is MDHEN and CDR2 SYDVKM. V was trimmed by 4 bases and J by 0 bases, leaving 13 bases between them. The CDR3 nucleotides read TGTGCCAGCAGTTCTCCGGGACTGGACTCTGGAAACACCATATATTTT. Protein product: CASSSPGLDSGNTIYF.

This clone was observed a single time. This chain joins TRBV5-1 and TRBJ2-1, with 7 bases aligning to TRBD2. V was clipped by 4 bases and J by 7 bases; unmatched bases: 5. Per the germline V gene, CDR1 is SGHRS and CDR2 is YFSETQ. The CDR3 sequence is 13 residues long. CDR3 amino acids: CASSLGRLNEQFF. As DNA, the CDR3 is TGCGCCAGCAGCCTCGGGAGGTTGAATGAGCAGTTCTTC. The variable domain in full, with the rest retrieved from reference TRBV5-1 and TRBJ2-1, is KAGVTQTPRYLIKTRGQQVTLSCSPISGHRSVSWYQQTPGQGLQFLFEYFSETQRNKGNFPGRFSGRQFSNSRSEMNVSTLELGDSALYLCASSLGRLNEQFFGPGTRLTVL.